These 6 T cell receptor beta chains originate from one sample sequenced in a study of vaccination and CD4 T cells after COVID-19. For these TCRs, the target antigens are not known. Indicated treatment: roughly 10-day PBMC culture with coronavirus spike peptide pools or control peptides (ViraFEST assay). Oncomine TCR Beta short-read sequencing was applied to DNA from cultured CD4+ T cells. TCRdb ran MiXCR on the PCR reads and lists one entry per CDR3 protein. Of about 9,300 distinct CDR3 sequences detected, roughly half appear once; the ten largest clones hold roughly 18%. The sample taken for sequencing was CD4+ T cells from blood, cultured in vitro. These TCRs come from a human donor who had recovered from COVID-19.

This chain joins TRBV5-4 and TRBJ1-1, with TRBD1 as a possible D gene (5 bases). The CDR3 runs 13 residues. V shed 3 bases and J shed 10 bases, with 16 bases lying between them. Per the germline V gene, CDR1 is SGHNT and CDR2 is YYREEE (reference sequence). The CDR3 loop reads CASSSPQWGRAFF. The CDR3, as DNA: TGTGCCAGCAGCTCCCCTCAGTGGGGACGAGCTTTCTTT.

This rearrangement joins TRBV6-1 to TRBJ2-7; D unresolved. This CDR3 is built from 10 residues. Trimming cost V 6 bases and J 4 bases, with 4 bases left between them. Germline V gene sequence: CDR1 MNHNS, CDR2 SASEGT. The CDR3 bases are TGTGCCAGCAGCGAATACGAGCAGTACTTC. As protein: CASSEYEQYF.

The chain carries TRBV30 and TRBJ1-2; D call uncertain. Germline V gene data show CDR1 as GTSNPN and CDR2 as SVGIG (reference sequence). V was pared by 0 bases and J by 4 bases, with 9 bases between. The CDR3 covers 13 residues. As DNA, the CDR3 is TGTGCCTGGAGTGTAGACGAGAGCTATGGCTACACCTTC. It yields the protein CAWSVDESYGYTF.

This clonotype was detected a few times. This rearrangement joins TRBV27 to TRBJ2-5; D might be TRBD1 (7 bases). The CDR3 consists of 15 residues. The V end was cut by 6 bases, the J end by 2 bases, with 16 bases between. Germline V gene data show CDR1 as MNHEY and CDR2 as SMNVEV (reference sequence). CDR3 sequence reads: CASRGGQVLQETQYF. CDR3 sequence (DNA): TGTGCCAGCAGGGGAGGACAGGTACTACAAGAGACCCAGTACTTC.

The J gene is TRBJ1-6, the V gene TRBV4-2; 7 bases map to TRBD1. With 7 bases clipped from V and 8 bases from J, the junction kept 14 bases outside the gene matches. The length of the CDR3 is 16 residues. Looked up from germline, CDR1 is LGHNA and CDR2 is YNFKEQ. CDR3 sequence: CASTPGTGTDYSPLHF. Written as DNA, the CDR3 is TGTGCCAGCACTCCTGGAACCGGGACAGATTATTCACCCCTCCACTTT.

This chain connects TRBV18 to TRBJ2-7; 11 bases map to TRBD1. V dropped 0 bases and J dropped 1; count of bases not matched to a gene: 2. The CDR3 length is 16 residues. Germline V gene sequence: CDR1 KGHSH, CDR2 LQKENI. The CDR3 bases are TGTGCCAGCTCACCACCGGACAGGGGGCTGTCCTACGAGCAGTACTTC. Its translation: CASSPPDRGLSYEQYF.